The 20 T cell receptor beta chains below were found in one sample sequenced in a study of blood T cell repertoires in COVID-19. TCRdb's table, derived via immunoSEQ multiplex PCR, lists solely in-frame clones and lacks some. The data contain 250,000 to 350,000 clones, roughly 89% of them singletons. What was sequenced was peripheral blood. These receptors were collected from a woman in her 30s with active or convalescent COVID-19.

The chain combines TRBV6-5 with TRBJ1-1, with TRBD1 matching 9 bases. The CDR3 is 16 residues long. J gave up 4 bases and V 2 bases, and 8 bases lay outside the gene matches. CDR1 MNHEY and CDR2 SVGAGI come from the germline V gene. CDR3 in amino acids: CASSYEDRGLSTEAFF. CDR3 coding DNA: TGTGCCAGCAGTTACGAAGACAGGGGGTTAAGCACTGAAGCTTTCTTT.

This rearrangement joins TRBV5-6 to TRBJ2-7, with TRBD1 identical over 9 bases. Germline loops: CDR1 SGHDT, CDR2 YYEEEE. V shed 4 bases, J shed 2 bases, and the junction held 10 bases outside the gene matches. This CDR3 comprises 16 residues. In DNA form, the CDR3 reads TGTGCCAGCAGCGGACCCGGGACAGGGAAAACCTACGAGCAGTACTTC. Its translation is CASSGPGTGKTYEQYF.

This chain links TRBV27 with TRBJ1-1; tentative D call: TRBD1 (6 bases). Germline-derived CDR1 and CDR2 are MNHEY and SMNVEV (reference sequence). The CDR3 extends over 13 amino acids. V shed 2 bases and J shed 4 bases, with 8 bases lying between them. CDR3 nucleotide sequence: TGTGCCAGCAGTTTAAACAGGGCCACTGAAGCTTTCTTT. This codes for CASSLNRATEAFF.

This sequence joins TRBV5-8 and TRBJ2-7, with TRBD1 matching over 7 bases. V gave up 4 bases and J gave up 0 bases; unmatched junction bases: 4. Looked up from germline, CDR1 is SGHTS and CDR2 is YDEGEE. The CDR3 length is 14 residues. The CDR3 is CASSPGTASYEQYF. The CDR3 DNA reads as TGTGCCAGCAGCCCCGGGACAGCCTCCTACGAGCAGTACTTC.

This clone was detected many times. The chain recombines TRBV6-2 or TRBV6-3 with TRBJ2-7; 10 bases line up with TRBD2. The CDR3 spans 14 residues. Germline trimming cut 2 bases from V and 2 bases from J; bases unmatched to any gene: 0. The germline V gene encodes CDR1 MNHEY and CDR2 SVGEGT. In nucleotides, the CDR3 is TGTGCCAGCAGTTACGGGACTAGCGCCTACGAGCAGTACTTC. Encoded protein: CASSYGTSAYEQYF.

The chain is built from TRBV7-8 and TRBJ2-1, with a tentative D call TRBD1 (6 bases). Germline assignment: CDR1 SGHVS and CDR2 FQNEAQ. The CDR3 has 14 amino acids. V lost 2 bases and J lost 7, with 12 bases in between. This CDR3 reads CASSLSRDKNEQFF. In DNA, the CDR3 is TGTGCCAGCAGCTTAAGCAGGGACAAGAATGAGCAGTTCTTC.

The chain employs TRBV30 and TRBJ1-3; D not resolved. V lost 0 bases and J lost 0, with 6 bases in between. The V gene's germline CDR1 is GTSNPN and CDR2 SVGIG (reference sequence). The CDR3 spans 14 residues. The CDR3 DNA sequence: TGTGCCTGGAGTGTACACACCTCTGGAAACACCATATATTTT. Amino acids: CAWSVHTSGNTIYF.

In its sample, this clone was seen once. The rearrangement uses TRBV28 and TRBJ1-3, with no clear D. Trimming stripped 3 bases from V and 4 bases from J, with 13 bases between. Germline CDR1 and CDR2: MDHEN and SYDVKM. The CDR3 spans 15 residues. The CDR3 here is CASSFAGIAGNTIYF. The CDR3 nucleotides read TGTGCCAGCAGTTTCGCGGGGATCGCGGGAAACACCATATATTTT.

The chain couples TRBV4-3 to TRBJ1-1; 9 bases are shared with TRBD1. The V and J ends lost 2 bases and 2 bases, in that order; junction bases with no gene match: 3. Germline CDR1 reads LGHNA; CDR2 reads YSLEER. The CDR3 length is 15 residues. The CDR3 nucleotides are TGCGCCAGCAGCCAACGGACAGGGGTCAACACTGAAGCTTTCTTT. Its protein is CASSQRTGVNTEAFF.

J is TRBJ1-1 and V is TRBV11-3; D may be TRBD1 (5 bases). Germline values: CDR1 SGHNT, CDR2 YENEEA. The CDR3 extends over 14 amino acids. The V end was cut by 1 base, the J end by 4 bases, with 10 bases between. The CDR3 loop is CASSLVGGGTEAFF. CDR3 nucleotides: TGTGCCAGCAGCTTAGTCGGGGGGGGCACTGAAGCTTTCTTT.

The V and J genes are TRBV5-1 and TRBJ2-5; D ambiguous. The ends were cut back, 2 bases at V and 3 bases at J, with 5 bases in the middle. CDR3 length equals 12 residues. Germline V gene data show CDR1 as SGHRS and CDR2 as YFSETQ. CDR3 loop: CASSFPEETQYF. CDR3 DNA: TGCGCCAGCAGCTTCCCGGAAGAGACCCAGTACTTC.

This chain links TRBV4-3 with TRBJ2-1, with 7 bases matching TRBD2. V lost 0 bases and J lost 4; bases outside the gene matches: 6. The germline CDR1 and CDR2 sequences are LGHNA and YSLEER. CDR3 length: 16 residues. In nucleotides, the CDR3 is TGCGCCAGCAGCCAAGACCGACTAGCTAATTACAATGAGCAGTTCTTC. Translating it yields CASSQDRLANYNEQFF.

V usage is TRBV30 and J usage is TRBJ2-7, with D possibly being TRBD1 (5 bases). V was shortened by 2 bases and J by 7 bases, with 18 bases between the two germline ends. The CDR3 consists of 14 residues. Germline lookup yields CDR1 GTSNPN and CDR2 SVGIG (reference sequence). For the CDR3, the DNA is TGTGCCTGGAGTTTTCCGGACACGGTCTTTGAGCAGTACTTC. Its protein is CAWSFPDTVFEQYF.

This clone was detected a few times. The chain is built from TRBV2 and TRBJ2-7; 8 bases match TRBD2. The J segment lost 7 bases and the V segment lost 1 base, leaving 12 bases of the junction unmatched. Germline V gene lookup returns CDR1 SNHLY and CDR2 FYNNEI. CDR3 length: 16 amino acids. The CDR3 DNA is TGTGCCAGCAGTGAAGGTCAGCGGGGGCCCCTTTTAGAGCAGTACTTC. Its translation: CASSEGQRGPLLEQYF.

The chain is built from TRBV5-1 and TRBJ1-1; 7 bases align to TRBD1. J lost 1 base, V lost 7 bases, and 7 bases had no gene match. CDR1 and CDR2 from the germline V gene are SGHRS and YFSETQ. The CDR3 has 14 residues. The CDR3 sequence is CASGRGQANTEAFF. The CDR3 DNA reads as TGCGCCAGCGGCCGCGGACAGGCGAACACTGAAGCTTTCTTT.

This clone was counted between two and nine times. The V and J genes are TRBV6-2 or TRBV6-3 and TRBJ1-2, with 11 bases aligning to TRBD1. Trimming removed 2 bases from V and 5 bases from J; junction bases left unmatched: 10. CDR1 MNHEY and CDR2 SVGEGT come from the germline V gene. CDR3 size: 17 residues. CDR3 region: CASSYTPRDRGLYGYTF. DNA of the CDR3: TGTGCCAGCAGTTACACACCCCGGGACAGGGGGTTGTATGGCTACACCTTC.

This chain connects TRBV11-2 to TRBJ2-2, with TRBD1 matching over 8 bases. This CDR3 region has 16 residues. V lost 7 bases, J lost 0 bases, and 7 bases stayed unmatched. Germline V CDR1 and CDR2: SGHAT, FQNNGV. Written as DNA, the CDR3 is TGTGCCAGCAAATCCGAGGGACAGGCGAACACCGGGGAGCTGTTTTTT. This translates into CASKSEGQANTGELFF.

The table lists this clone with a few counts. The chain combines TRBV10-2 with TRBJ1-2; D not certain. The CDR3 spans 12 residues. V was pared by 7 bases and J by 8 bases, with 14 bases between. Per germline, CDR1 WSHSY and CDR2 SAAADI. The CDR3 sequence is CASTEGDKGYTF. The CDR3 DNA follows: TGCGCCAGCACCGAAGGTGACAAAGGCTACACCTTC.

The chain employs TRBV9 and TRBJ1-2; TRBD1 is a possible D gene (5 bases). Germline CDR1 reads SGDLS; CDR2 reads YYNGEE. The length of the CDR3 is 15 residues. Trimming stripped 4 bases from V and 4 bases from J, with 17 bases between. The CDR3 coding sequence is TGTGCCAGCAGCCACCCGTCGGGGGTTGGCTATGGCTACACCTTC. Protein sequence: CASSHPSGVGYGYTF. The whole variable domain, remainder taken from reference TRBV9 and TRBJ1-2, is DSGVTQTPKHLITATGQRVTLRCSPRSGDLSVYWYQQSLDQGLQFLIQYYNGEERAKGNILERFSAQQFPDLHSELNLSSLELGDSALYFCASSHPSGVGYGYTFGSGTRLTVV.

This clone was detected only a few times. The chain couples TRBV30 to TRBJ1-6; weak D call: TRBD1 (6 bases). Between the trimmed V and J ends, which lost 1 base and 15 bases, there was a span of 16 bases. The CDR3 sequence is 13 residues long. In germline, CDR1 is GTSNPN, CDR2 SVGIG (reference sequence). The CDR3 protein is CAWSADTGKILHF. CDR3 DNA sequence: TGTGCCTGGAGTGCGGATACAGGGAAGATCCTCCACTTT.